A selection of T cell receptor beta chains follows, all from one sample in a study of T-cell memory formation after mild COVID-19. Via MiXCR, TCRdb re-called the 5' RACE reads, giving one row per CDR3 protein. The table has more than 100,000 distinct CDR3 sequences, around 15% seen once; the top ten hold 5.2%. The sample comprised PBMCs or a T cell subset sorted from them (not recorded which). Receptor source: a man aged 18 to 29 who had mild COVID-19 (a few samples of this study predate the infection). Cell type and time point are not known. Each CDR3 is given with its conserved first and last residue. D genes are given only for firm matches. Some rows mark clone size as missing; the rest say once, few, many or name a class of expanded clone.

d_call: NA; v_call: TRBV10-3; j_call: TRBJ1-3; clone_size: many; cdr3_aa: CAITGSSGNTIYF; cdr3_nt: TGTGCCATCACAGGATCCTCTGGAAACACCATATATTTT
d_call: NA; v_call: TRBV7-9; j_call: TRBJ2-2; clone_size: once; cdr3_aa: CASSLARLPGELFF; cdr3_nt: TGTGCCAGCAGCTTAGCACGGTTGCCCGGGGAGCTGTTTTTT
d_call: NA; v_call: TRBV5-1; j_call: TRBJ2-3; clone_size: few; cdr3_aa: CASHQNGGDTQYF; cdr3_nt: TGCGCCAGTCACCAGAACGGGGGAGATACGCAGTATTTT
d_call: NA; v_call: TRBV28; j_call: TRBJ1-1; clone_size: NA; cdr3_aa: CASSLGISGTEAFF; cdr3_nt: TGTGCCAGCAGTTTGGGCATTAGTGGAACTGAAGCTTTCTTT
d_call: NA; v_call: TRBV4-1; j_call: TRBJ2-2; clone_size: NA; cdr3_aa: CASSQVPRGTGELFF; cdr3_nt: TGCGCCAGCAGCCAAGTTCCCAGGGGCACCGGGGAGCTGTTTTTT
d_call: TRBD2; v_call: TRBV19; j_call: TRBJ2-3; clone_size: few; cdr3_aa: CASSAGGASATDTQYF; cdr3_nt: TGTGCCAGTAGCGCCGGGGGGGCCTCCGCCACAGATACGCAGTATTTT
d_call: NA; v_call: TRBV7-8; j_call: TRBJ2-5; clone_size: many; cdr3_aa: CASNPGDQETQYF; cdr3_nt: TGTGCCAGCAACCCCGGGGACCAAGAGACCCAGTACTTC
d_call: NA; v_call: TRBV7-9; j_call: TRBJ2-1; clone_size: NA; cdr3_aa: CASSLAEQFF; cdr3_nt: TGTGCCAGCAGCTTGGCCGAGCAGTTCTTC
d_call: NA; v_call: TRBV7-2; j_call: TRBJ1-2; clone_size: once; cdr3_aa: CASSPRASKGGYTF; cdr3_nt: TGTGCCAGCAGCCCCAGGGCGTCTAAAGGGGGCTACACCTTC
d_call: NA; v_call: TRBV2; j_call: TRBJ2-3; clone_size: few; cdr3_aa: CASSELGQVLVDTQYF; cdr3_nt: TGTGCCAGCAGTGAATTAGGCCAAGTATTAGTCGATACGCAGTATTTT
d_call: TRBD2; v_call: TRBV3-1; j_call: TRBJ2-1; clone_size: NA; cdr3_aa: CASSQGSGGPSPGEQFF; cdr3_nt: TGTGCCAGCAGCCAAGGGAGCGGGGGCCCTTCCCCAGGTGAGCAGTTCTTC
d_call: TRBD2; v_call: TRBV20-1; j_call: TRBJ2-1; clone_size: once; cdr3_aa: CSARGYETSGYNEQFF; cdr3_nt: TGCAGTGCTAGAGGGTATGAGACTAGCGGTTACAATGAGCAGTTCTTC
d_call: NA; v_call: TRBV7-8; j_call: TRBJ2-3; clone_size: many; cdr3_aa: CAVRTARGTDTQYF; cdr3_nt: TGTGCCGTTCGGACAGCTCGAGGCACAGATACGCAGTATTTT
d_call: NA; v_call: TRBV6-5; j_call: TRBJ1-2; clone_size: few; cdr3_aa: CASSYGTGYTF; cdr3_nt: TGTGCCAGCAGTTACGGGACTGGCTACACCTTC
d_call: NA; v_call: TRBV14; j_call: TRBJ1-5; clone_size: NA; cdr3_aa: CASSLEWPQHF; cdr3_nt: TGTGCCAGCAGCCTCGAGTGGCCCCAGCATTTT
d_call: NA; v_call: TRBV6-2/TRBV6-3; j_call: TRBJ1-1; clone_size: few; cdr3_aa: CASSSSLRTEAFF; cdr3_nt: TGTGCCAGCAGTTCCTCCTTAAGGACTGAAGCTTTCTTT
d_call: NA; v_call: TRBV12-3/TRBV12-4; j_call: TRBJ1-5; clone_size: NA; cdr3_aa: CASRADSNQPQHF; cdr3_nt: TGTGCCAGCAGAGCAGACAGCAATCAGCCCCAGCATTTT
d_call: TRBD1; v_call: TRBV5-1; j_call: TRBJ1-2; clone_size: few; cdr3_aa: CASSPDRAKNYGYTF; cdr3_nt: TGCGCCAGCAGTCCGGACAGGGCGAAGAACTATGGCTACACCTTC
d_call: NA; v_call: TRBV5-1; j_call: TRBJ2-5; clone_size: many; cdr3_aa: CASSLEGQLETQYF; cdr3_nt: TGCGCCAGCAGCTTGGAGGGCCAGCTCGAGACCCAGTACTTC
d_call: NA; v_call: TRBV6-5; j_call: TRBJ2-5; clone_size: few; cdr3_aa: CASSRIFQETQYF; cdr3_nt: TGTGCCAGCAGCCGAATCTTCCAAGAGACCCAGTACTTC
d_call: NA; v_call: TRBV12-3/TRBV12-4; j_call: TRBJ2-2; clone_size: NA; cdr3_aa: CASGYRAGELFF; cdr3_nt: TGTGCCAGCGGCTATCGGGCCGGGGAGCTGTTTTTT
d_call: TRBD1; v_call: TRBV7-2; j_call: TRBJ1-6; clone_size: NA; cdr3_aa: CASSLIGTGSNSPLHF; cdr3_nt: TGTGCCAGCAGCTTAATCGGGACAGGGAGTAATTCACCCCTCCACTTT
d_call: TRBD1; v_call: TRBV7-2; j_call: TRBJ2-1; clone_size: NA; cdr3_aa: CASSPWTGTYNEQFF; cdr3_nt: TGTGCCAGCAGCCCCTGGACAGGGACGTACAATGAGCAGTTCTTC
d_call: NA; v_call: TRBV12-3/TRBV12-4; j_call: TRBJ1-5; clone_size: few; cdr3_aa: CASSSQWDQPQHF; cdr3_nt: TGCGCCAGCAGTTCACAGTGGGATCAGCCCCAGCATTTT
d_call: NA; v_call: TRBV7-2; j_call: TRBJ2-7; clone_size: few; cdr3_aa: CASSPGLFSRYEQYF; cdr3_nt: TGTGCCAGCAGCCCGGGACTTTTTTCCCGCTACGAGCAGTACTTC
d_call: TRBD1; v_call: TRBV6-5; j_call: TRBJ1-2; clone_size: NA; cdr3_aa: CASSEQGRSEGYTF; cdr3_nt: TGTGCCAGCAGTGAACAGGGGCGGTCGGAAGGCTACACCTTC
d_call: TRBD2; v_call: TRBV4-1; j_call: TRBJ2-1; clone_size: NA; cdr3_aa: CASSHRTSGGGEQFF; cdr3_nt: TGCGCCAGCAGCCATCGGACTAGCGGGGGGGGTGAGCAGTTCTTC
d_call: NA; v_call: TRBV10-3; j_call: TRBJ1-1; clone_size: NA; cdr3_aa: CAINFQGGTEAFF; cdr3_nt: TGTGCCATCAATTTTCAGGGCGGCACTGAAGCTTTCTTT
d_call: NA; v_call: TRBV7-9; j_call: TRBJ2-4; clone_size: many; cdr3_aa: CASSLRGPQNIQYF; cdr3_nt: TGTGCCAGCAGCTTACGGGGGCCCCAAAACATTCAGTACTTC
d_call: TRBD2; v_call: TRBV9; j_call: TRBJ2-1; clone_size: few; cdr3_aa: CASSADQAGEPLFF; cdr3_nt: TGTGCCAGCAGCGCCGATCAAGCGGGGGAGCCTCTTTTCTTC
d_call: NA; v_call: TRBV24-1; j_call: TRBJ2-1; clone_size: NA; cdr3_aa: CATSDSDRWQFF; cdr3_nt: TGTGCCACCAGTGATTCCGATCGTTGGCAGTTCTTC
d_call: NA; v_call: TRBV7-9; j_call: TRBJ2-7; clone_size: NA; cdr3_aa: CASSLRGGSYEQYF; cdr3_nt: TGTGCCAGCAGCTTACGGGGCGGCTCCTACGAGCAGTACTTC
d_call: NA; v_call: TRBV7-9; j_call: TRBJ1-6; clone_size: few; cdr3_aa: CASSYPPGSPRMSPLHF; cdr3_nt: TGTGCCAGCAGCTACCCCCCGGGGAGCCCAAGGATGTCACCCCTCCACTTT
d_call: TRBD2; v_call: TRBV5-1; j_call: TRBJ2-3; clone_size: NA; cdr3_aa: CASSLASGVFTDTQYF; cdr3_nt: TGCGCCAGCAGCTTAGCTAGCGGGGTTTTCACAGATACGCAGTATTTT
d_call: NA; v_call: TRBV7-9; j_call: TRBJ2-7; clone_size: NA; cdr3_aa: CASSLSGIDEQYF; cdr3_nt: TGTGCCAGCAGCTTGTCAGGGATCGACGAGCAGTACTTC
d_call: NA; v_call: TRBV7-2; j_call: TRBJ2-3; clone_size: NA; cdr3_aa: CASSSRPRRDTQYF; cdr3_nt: TGTGCCAGCAGCTCTCGACCCCGCAGGGATACGCAGTATTTT
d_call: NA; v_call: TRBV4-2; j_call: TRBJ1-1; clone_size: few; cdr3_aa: CASSQEIANTEAFF; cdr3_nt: TGTGCCAGCAGCCAAGAAATCGCGAACACTGAAGCTTTCTTT
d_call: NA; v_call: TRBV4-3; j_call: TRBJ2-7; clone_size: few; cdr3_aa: CASSQAPDSPRYF; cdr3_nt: TGCGCCAGCAGCCAAGCGCCGGACAGCCCAAGGTACTTC
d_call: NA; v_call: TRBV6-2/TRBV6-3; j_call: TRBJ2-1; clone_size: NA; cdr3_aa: CASRPDYASYNEQFF; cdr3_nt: TGTGCCAGCAGACCCGACTATGCCTCCTACAATGAGCAGTTCTTC
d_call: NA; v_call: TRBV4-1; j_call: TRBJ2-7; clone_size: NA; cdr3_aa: CASSQVQVRGYEQYF; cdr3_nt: TGCGCCAGCAGCCAAGTTCAAGTTCGGGGCTACGAGCAGTACTTC
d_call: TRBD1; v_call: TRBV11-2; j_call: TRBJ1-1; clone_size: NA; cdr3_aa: CASSAGGVYTEAFF; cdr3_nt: TGTGCCAGCAGCGCAGGGGGTGTGTACACTGAAGCTTTCTTT
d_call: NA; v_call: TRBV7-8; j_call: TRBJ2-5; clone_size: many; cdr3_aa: CASSPGRPSLETQYF; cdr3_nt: TGTGCCAGCAGCCCTGGGAGACCCAGCTTGGAGACCCAGTACTTC
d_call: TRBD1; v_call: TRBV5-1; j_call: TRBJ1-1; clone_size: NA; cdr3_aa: CASSLQGGAGEAFF; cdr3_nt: TGCGCCAGCAGCTTGCAAGGGGGCGCGGGTGAAGCTTTCTTT
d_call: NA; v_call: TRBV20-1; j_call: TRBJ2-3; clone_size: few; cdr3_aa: CSVRSGQDTQYF; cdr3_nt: TGCAGCGTAAGAAGTGGGCAAGATACGCAGTATTTT
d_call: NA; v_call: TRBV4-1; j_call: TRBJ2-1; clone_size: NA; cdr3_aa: CASSPYHRNEQFF; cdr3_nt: TGCGCCAGCAGTCCTTACCACAGGAATGAGCAGTTCTTC
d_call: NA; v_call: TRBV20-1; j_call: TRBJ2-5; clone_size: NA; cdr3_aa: CSARGLTQTQETQYF; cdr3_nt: TGCAGTGCTAGAGGGCTTACACAGACCCAAGAGACCCAGTACTTC
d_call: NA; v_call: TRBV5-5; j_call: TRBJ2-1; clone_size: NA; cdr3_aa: CASSLAVGGEQFF; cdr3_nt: TGTGCCAGCAGCTTGGCCGTAGGGGGTGAGCAGTTCTTC
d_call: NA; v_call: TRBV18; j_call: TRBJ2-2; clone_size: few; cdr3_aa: CASSPPSGSAGELFF; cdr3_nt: TGTGCCAGCTCACCACCGTCGGGGTCCGCCGGGGAGCTGTTTTTT
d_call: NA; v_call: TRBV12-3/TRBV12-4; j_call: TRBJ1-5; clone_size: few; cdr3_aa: CASSRGRVQPQHF; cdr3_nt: TGTGCCAGCAGTCGGGGGCGGGTACAGCCCCAGCATTTT
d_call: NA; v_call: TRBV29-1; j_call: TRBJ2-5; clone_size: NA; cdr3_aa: CSVGLQETQYF; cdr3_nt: TGCAGCGTTGGCCTCCAAGAGACCCAGTACTTC
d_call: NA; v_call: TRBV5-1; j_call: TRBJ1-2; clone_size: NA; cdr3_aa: CASSPGQGNGYTF; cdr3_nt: TGCGCCAGCAGCCCTGGGCAGGGGAACGGCTACACCTTC
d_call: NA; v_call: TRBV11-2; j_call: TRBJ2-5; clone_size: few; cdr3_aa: CASSLRRQALRETQYF; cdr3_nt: TGTGCCAGCAGCCTTAGGCGGCAGGCCTTAAGGGAGACCCAGTACTTC
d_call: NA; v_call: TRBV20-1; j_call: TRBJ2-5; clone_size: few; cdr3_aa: CSARPGGSWTETQYF; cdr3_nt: TGCAGTGCTCGCCCTGGGGGGAGTTGGACAGAGACCCAGTACTTC
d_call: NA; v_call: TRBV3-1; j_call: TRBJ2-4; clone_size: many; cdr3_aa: CASSQGVLNIQYF; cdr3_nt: TGTGCCAGCAGCCAAGGGGTTCTGAACATTCAGTACTTC
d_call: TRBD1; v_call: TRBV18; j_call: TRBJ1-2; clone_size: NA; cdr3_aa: CASSKDREIYGYTF; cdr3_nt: TGTGCCAGCTCAAAAGACAGGGAGATCTATGGCTACACCTTC
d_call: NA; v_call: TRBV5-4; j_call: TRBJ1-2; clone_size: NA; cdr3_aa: CASSSASLNYGYTF; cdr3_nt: TGTGCCAGCAGCTCGGCAAGTCTAAACTATGGCTACACCTTC
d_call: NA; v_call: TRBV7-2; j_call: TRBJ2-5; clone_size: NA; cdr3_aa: CASSLVAGNAQETQYF; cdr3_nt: TGTGCCAGCAGCTTAGTGGCGGGGAACGCCCAAGAGACCCAGTACTTC
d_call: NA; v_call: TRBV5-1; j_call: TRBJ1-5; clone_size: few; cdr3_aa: CASSPLGGVRQPQHF; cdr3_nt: TGCGCCAGCAGCCCCTTAGGAGGGGTACGCCAGCCCCAGCATTTT
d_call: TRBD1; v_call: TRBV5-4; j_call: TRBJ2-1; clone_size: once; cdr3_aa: CASSLPGQVYNEQFF; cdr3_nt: TGTGCCAGCAGCTTACCGGGACAGGTCTACAATGAGCAGTTCTTC